These 32 T cell receptor beta chains were all obtained from the same sample, sequenced in a study of shared clonotypes between healthy human individuals. Using immunoSEQ multiplex PCR, the repertoire was profiled, and TCRdb retains in-frame clones only, with some absent. The sample lists about 230,000 clones; just over 65% were seen once. The sequenced material came from memory CD4+ T cells sorted from blood. The subset was: CD45RA-negative fraction. The receptors shown here come from a man in his thirties or forties in good health.

The CDR3 coding sequence is TGTGCCAGCAGCCCAAGCCCCGCAGGCCACACCGGGGAGCTGTTTTTT. Encoded protein: CASSPSPAGHTGELFF. The genes are TRBV7-9 and TRBJ2-2; no definite D call. CDR1 and CDR2 (germline): SEHNR, FQNEAQ (reference sequence). The CDR3 length is 16 residues. The ends were cut back, 5 bases at V and 3 bases at J, with 16 bases in the middle.

This clone was found once. The chain carries TRBV6-1 and TRBJ1-1, with D unresolved. CDR1 is MNHNS, CDR2 SASEGT, per germline. V was cut by 7 bases and J by 5 bases, with 5 bases left in between. The CDR3 loop spans 10 amino acids. CDR3 nucleotides: TGTGCCAGCAAATTGACTGAAGCTTTCTTT. This gives the protein CASKLTEAFF.

About this clone itself: This same CDR3 is encoded by further DNA sequences in the sample. The chain recombines TRBV7-2 with TRBJ1-1, with D possibly matching TRBD1 (5 bases). The CDR3 runs to 13 residues. V lost 5 bases to trimming and J lost 7 bases, with 14 bases between them. Germline V gives CDR1 SGHTA, CDR2 FQGNSA. The CDR3 bases are TGTGCCAGCAGCCCGGGACGTCGCCTTGAAGCTTTCTTT. As protein: CASSPGRRLEAFF. The whole variable domain, remainder taken from reference TRBV7-2 and TRBJ1-1, is GAGVSQSPSNKVTEKGKDVELRCDPISGHTALYWYRQSLGQGLEFLIYFQGNSAPDKSGLPSDRFSAERTGGSVSTLTIQRTQQEDSAVYLCASSPGRRLEAFFGQGTRLTVV.

This chain uses TRBV28 with TRBJ1-5; D is perhaps TRBD1 (5 bases). The CDR3 runs to 15 residues. Trimming took 6 bases from V and 5 from J, leaving 17 bases between them. Germline CDR1 and CDR2: MDHEN and SYDVKM. CDR3: CASSIGEKHHQPQHF. The DNA of the CDR3 is TGTGCCAGCAGCATAGGGGAGAAACACCATCAGCCCCAGCATTTT.

V and J are TRBV7-2 and TRBJ2-5; D remains ambiguous. This CDR3 has 15 amino acids. Germline V gene lookup returns CDR1 SGHTA and CDR2 FQGNSA. V was cut by 1 base and J by 2 bases, with 11 bases left in between. CDR3 DNA: TGTGCCAGCAGCTTAGATGTGTCAAGTCAAGAGACCCAGTACTTC. It codes for CASSLDVSSQETQYF.

V is TRBV18 and J is TRBJ1-2; D is perhaps TRBD1 (6 bases). CDR1 and CDR2 from the germline V gene are KGHSH and LQKENI. Trimming shortened V by 4 bases and J by 8 bases, and 26 bases separated the two germline ends. The CDR3 runs to 17 residues. CDR3 DNA sequence: TGTGCCAGCTCACTCGAACAGGGTGGGGGAACCCTTGGCGGCTACACCTTC. Residues: CASSLEQGGGTLGGYTF.

The V and J genes are TRBV6-5 and TRBJ1-1; D is uncertain. Germline CDR1 and CDR2: MNHEY and SVGAGI. The CDR3 contains 16 residues. Trimming took off 2 bases at V and 0 bases at J, with 13 bases between the two ends. CDR3 loop: CASSYTPKGMNTEAFF. The DNA for the CDR3 is TGTGCCAGCAGTTACACCCCCAAAGGGATGAACACTGAAGCTTTCTTT.

CDR3 DNA sequence: TGTGCCTTGGACGACGCGGCTAGCACAGATACGCAGTATTTT. Amino acid sequence: CALDDAASTDTQYF. This chain uses TRBV30 with TRBJ2-3; D uncertain. The CDR3 loop spans 14 amino acids. The germline V and J ends were trimmed by 7 bases and 0 bases, with 14 bases remaining between them. In germline, CDR1 is GTSNPN, CDR2 SVGIG (reference sequence).

This clone has a handful of counts. The chain carries TRBV2 and TRBJ1-5, with D hard to call. The V end was cut by 1 base, the J end by 0 bases, with 4 bases between. Germline assignment: CDR1 SNHLY and CDR2 FYNNEI. The CDR3 has 14 amino acids. As DNA, the CDR3 is TGTGCCAGCAGTGAAGGGGATAGCAATCAGCCCCAGCATTTT. Its translation: CASSEGDSNQPQHF.

The chain links TRBV20-1 to TRBJ2-7; 7 nucleotides align to TRBD2. V shed 7 bases and J 7 bases; nucleotides not matched to a gene: 7. This CDR3 has 11 residues. Looked up from germline, CDR1 is DFQATT and CDR2 is SNEGSKA (reference sequence). CDR3 DNA sequence: TGCAGTGGGGGGGGACCTGTAGAGCAGTACTTC. Its translation: CSGGGPVEQYF.

The genes are TRBV6-1 and TRBJ2-3; D could derive from TRBD1 or TRBD2 (5 bases each). In germline, CDR1 is MNHNS, CDR2 SASEGT. CDR3 length: 14 amino acids. V was trimmed by 7 bases and J by 6 bases, leaving 17 bases between them. The chain's CDR3 is CASNRDPTWDTQYF. The CDR3 DNA is TGTGCCAGCAACCGGGACCCTACTTGGGATACGCAGTATTTT.

The V call is TRBV18, the J call TRBJ2-5; D is undetermined. Germline V lookup: CDR1 KGHSH, CDR2 LQKENI. The CDR3 totals 14 residues. Trimming stripped 2 bases from V and 2 bases from J, with 9 bases between. The CDR3 DNA reads as TGTGCCAGCTCACCATCTGGCACACAAGAGACCCAGTACTTC. Translation: CASSPSGTQETQYF.

CDR3 region: CASSLGLAGGRADTQYF. The CDR3 DNA reads as TGCGCCAGCAGCTTGGGTCTAGCGGGAGGGAGAGCAGATACGCAGTATTTT. The chain is built from TRBV5-1 and TRBJ2-3; TRBD2 agrees at 12 bases. Germline V lookup: CDR1 SGHRS, CDR2 YFSETQ. The trim removed 0 bases at V and 4 bases at J, leaving 6 bases unmatched. This CDR3 has 17 residues.

As regards this clone: This sequence may be a read error, since a much larger clone differs from it by one base. Other DNA sequences of this sample code for an identical CDR3. The J gene is TRBJ2-3, the V gene TRBV5-1; 10 bases align to TRBD2. The CDR3 runs to 16 residues. Germline CDR1 SGHRS, CDR2 YFSETQ. V trimming: 4 bases; J trimming: 0 bases; junction bases outside the gene matches: 5. This CDR3 is CASSPSTSGSTDTQYF. CDR3 in DNA: TGCGCCAGCAGCCCGTCGACTAGCGGGAGCACAGATACGCAGTATTTT.

This chain uses TRBV11-2 with TRBJ2-1; D unresolved. The CDR3 runs 13 residues. Trimming left V 2 bases short and J 3 bases short, with 5 bases between. Germline CDR1 is SGHAT and CDR2 is FQNNGV. The CDR3 DNA reads as TGTGCCAGCAGCTTATTTCGCTACAATGAGCAGTTCTTC. Translation gives CASSLFRYNEQFF.

This chain links TRBV25-1 with TRBJ2-1; 7 nucleotides match TRBD2. The germline V gene encodes CDR1 MGHDK and CDR2 SYGVNS. CDR3 size: 13 residues. Unmatched junction bases numbered 7, after V lost 8 bases and J lost 6 bases. CDR3 bases: TGTGCCAGCCATCCGGGAGGCTCCAATGAGCAGTTCTTC. It is translated as CASHPGGSNEQFF.

The genes are TRBV29-1 and TRBJ1-2; TRBD1 aligns across 8 bases. In germline, CDR1 is SQVTM, CDR2 ANQGSEA. The ends lost 4 bases at V and 8 bases at J; junction bases unmatched: 15. This CDR3 spans 15 amino acids. The CDR3 region is CSVGLSQGAPSGYTF. Written as DNA, the CDR3 is TGCAGCGTTGGACTTTCGCAGGGGGCTCCCTCCGGCTACACCTTC. The full variable domain, completed using reference TRBV29-1 and TRBJ1-2, is SAVISQKPSRDICQRGTSLTIQCQVDSQVTMMFWYRQQPGQSLTLIATANQGSEATYESGFVIDKFPISRPNLTFSTLTVSNMSPEDSSIYLCSVGLSQGAPSGYTFGSGTRLTVV.

This chain links TRBV6-1 with TRBJ2-5, with TRBD2 identical over 12 bases. The CDR3 is 16 residues long. CDR1 and CDR2 from the germline V gene are MNHNS and SASEGT. With V trimmed by 4 bases and J by 5 bases, 8 bases remained unmatched. The CDR3 DNA is TGTGCCAGCAGTGTATCTAGCGGGAGGGGAGGGGAGACCCAGTACTTC. Translating gives CASSVSSGRGGETQYF.

The chain uses TRBV7-9 and TRBJ1-2; 7 bases are shared with TRBD1. Unmatched junction bases numbered 6, after V lost 1 base and J lost 7 bases. The CDR3 has 14 residues. Germline V gene data show CDR1 as SEHNR and CDR2 as FQNEAQ (reference sequence). The CDR3 sequence: CASSLGQGYFGYTF. CDR3 sequence (DNA): TGTGCCAGCAGCTTAGGACAGGGTTACTTTGGCTACACCTTC. Drawing the rest from reference TRBV7-9 and TRBJ1-2, the complete variable domain is DTGVSQNPRHKITKRGQNVTFRCDPISEHNRLYWYRQTLGQGPEFLTYFQNEAQLEKSRLLSDRFSAERPKGSFSTLEIQRTEQGDSAMYLCASSLGQGYFGYTFGSGTRLTVV.

The chain recombines TRBV19 with TRBJ2-2, with no clear D. The length of the CDR3 is 18 residues. CDR1 is LNHDA, CDR2 SQIVND, per germline (reference sequence). Trimming cost V 7 bases and J 6 bases, with 27 bases left between them. The CDR3 loop is CASTKSKGMAFRSGELFF. The CDR3 DNA sequence: TGTGCCAGTACCAAATCCAAGGGAATGGCGTTCCGGTCCGGGGAGCTGTTTTTT.

The chain is built from TRBV11-3 and TRBJ2-7; a possible D gene is TRBD1 (6 bases). The CDR3 totals 13 residues. The V gene's germline CDR1 is SGHNT and CDR2 YENEEA. V shed 4 bases and J shed 3 bases, with 10 bases lying between them. The DNA of the CDR3 is TGTGCCAGCAGCTCAACGACAGGCTACGAGCAGTACTTC. Its protein is CASSSTTGYEQYF.

The chain combines TRBV29-1 with TRBJ2-7; 11 bases fit TRBD2. Trimming took 5 bases from V and 6 from J; bases not matched to a gene: 9. Germline V gene lookup returns CDR1 SQVTM and CDR2 ANQGSEA. This CDR3 has 14 amino acids. CDR3 sequence reads: CSVHTSGSTLEQYF. DNA of the CDR3: TGCAGCGTTCACACTAGCGGGAGTACACTCGAGCAGTACTTC.

DNA of the CDR3: TGTGCCAGCAGCTTAGATCTGAACTTCGGCTACACCTTC. It is translated as CASSLDLNFGYTF. The J gene is TRBJ1-2, the V gene TRBV11-2; D is uncertain. The CDR3 consists of 13 residues. Trimming took off 0 bases at V and 8 bases at J, with 10 bases between the two ends. Germline loops: CDR1 SGHAT, CDR2 FQNNGV. The full variable domain, with the rest looked up from reference TRBV11-2 and TRBJ1-2, is EAGVAQSPRYKIIEKRQSVAFWCNPISGHATLYWYQQILGQGPKLLIQFQNNGVVDDSQLPKDRFSAERLKGVDSTLKIQPAKLEDSAVYLCASSLDLNFGYTFGSGTRLTVV.

V usage is TRBV2 and J usage is TRBJ2-2; no reliable D call. CDR1 and CDR2 (germline): SNHLY, FYNNEI. V lost 1 base to trimming and J lost 7 bases, with 10 bases between them. This CDR3 is built from 14 residues. CDR3 protein: CASSEVAGGGELFF. The CDR3 coding sequence is TGTGCCAGCAGTGAAGTGGCAGGCGGCGGGGAGCTGTTTTTT. The variable domain in full, completed from reference TRBV2 and TRBJ2-2, reads EPEVTQTPSHQVTQMGQEVILRCVPISNHLYFYWYRQILGQKVEFLVSFYNNEISEKSEIFDDQFSVERPDGSNFTLKIRSTKLEDSAMYFCASSEVAGGGELFFGEGSRLTVL.

This chain connects TRBV28 to TRBJ1-2; D unclear. The germline gives CDR1 MDHEN, CDR2 SYDVKM. Trimming left V 6 bases short and J 4 bases short, with 12 bases between. The CDR3 extends over 13 amino acids. The CDR3 sequence: CASSLGHIYGYTF. The CDR3 DNA sequence: TGTGCCAGCAGCCTCGGGCACATCTATGGCTACACCTTC.

This clone has a handful of counts. The J gene is TRBJ2-1, the V gene TRBV4-1; D unresolved. CDR1 and CDR2 from the germline V gene are MGHRA and YSYEKL. Trimming stripped 1 base from V and 5 bases from J, with 6 bases between. The CDR3 sequence is 13 residues long. The CDR3: CASSQGVDNEQFF. The DNA for the CDR3 is TGCGCCAGCAGCCAAGGGGTAGACAATGAGCAGTTCTTC.

V is TRBV11-2 and J is TRBJ2-7; D is perhaps TRBD1 (6 bases). V was cut by 3 bases and J by 4 bases, with 13 bases left in between. Germline V gene data show CDR1 as SGHAT and CDR2 as FQNNGV. The CDR3 is 14 residues long. CDR3 sequence: CASSFARGEYEQYF. CDR3 coding DNA: TGTGCCAGCAGCTTCGCCAGGGGTGAATACGAGCAGTACTTC.

This clone was observed a few times. The V call is TRBV2, the J call TRBJ2-2, with TRBD1 identical over 12 bases. CDR1 is SNHLY and CDR2 is FYNNEI in the germline V gene. This CDR3 is 18 amino acids long. The V gene end was trimmed by 6 bases and the J gene end by 5 bases; junction bases not matched to a gene: 13. The CDR3 DNA follows: TGTGCCAGCAGCGGGACAGGGGGCCCGGATAAGTATACCGGGGAGCTGTTTTTT. This sequence encodes CASSGTGGPDKYTGELFF. The full variable domain, rest sourced from reference TRBV2 and TRBJ2-2, is EPEVTQTPSHQVTQMGQEVILRCVPISNHLYFYWYRQILGQKVEFLVSFYNNEISEKSEIFDDQFSVERPDGSNFTLKIRSTKLEDSAMYFCASSGTGGPDKYTGELFFGEGSRLTVL.

This clone is medium-sized by share. The V and J genes are TRBV28 and TRBJ2-7, with D uncertain. Trimming stripped 3 bases from V and 6 bases from J, with 12 bases between. The germline V gene encodes CDR1 MDHEN and CDR2 SYDVKM. This CDR3 has 13 amino acids. CDR3 coding DNA: TGTGCCAGCAGTTTGTCGGTTCTCGGCGAGCAGTACTTC. It codes for CASSLSVLGEQYF.

This clone is a singleton in its sample. The chain is built from TRBV27 and TRBJ2-3; 13 nucleotides line up with TRBD2. The CDR3 totals 13 residues. CDR1 and CDR2 (germline): MNHEY, SMNVEV (reference sequence). With 8 bases clipped from V and 6 bases from J, the junction kept 2 bases outside the gene matches. In DNA, the CDR3 is TGTGCCAGCCGGACTAGCGGGAGTGATACGCAGTATTTT. Encoded protein: CASRTSGSDTQYF.

This chain links TRBV21-1 with TRBJ2-7; the table names TRBD2, a call not compared with the DNA. TRBV21-1 is shown as a pseudogene. This CDR3 is 16 amino acids long. The CDR3 loop reads CASNPRGAGGAYEQYF. As DNA, the CDR3 is TGTGCCAGCAACCCGAGAGGAGCGGGAGGTGCCTACGAGCAGTACTTC.

This clone was picked up one time. This sequence joins TRBV11-2 and TRBJ2-1, with 7 bases aligning to TRBD2. The CDR3 has 18 residues. Germline CDR1 is SGHAT and CDR2 is FQNNGV. With V trimmed by 3 bases and J by 0 bases, 11 bases remained unmatched. CDR3 DNA sequence: TGTGCCAGCAGCTTGGGGGGGAGAGAGTGGAGCTCCTACAATGAGCAGTTCTTC. This translates into CASSLGGREWSSYNEQFF.